This is a list of T cell receptor beta chains from one sample in a study of shared T cell receptors in the human thymus. Assay used: immunoSEQ multiplex PCR; TCRdb lists only in-frame clones, some missing. The sample shows 550,000 to 800,000 clones, approximately 85% of them seen only once. The same data also went into a second study, on human thymus T cells.

Sequenced: thymocytes. The receptors shown here come from a girl in the first two years of life with a congenital heart defect. Each CDR3 is given with its conserved first and last residue. A D gene is named only where the DNA matches it firmly. Clone size appears in some rows only: once, few, many, or a class for an expanded clone.

j_gene: TRBJ2-5
d_gene: .
v_gene: TRBV5-5
abundance: .
CDR3aa: CASSLNRPEGEETQYF
CDR3nt: TGTGCCAGCAGCTTGAATCGCCCTGAAGGGGAAGAGACCCAGTACTTC

j_gene: TRBJ1-1
d_gene: .
v_gene: TRBV5-1
abundance: .
CDR3aa: CASRECVNTEAFF
CDR3nt: TGCGCCAGCAGAGAGTGCGTGAACACTGAAGCTTTCTTT

j_gene: TRBJ1-1
d_gene: .
v_gene: TRBV7-3
abundance: few
CDR3aa: CASSLTLDRLMNTEAFF
CDR3nt: TGTGCCAGCAGCTTAACGCTGGACAGACTCATGAACACTGAAGCTTTCTTT

j_gene: TRBJ2-3
d_gene: TRBD2
v_gene: TRBV2
abundance: .
CDR3aa: CASPTSGGSTDTQYF
CDR3nt: TGTGCCAGCCCGACTAGCGGGGGTAGCACAGATACGCAGTATTTT

j_gene: TRBJ2-7
d_gene: .
v_gene: TRBV7-9
abundance: .
CDR3aa: CASSLNSPHAYEQYF
CDR3nt: TGTGCCAGCAGCTTAAACTCCCCCCACGCCTACGAGCAGTACTTC

j_gene: TRBJ2-5
d_gene: TRBD2
v_gene: TRBV5-1
abundance: once
CDR3aa: CASSLQTSGAVTQYF
CDR3nt: TGCGCCAGCAGCCTGCAGACTAGCGGGGCGGTGACCCAGTACTTC

j_gene: TRBJ1-6
d_gene: .
v_gene: TRBV27
abundance: .
CDR3aa: CASGISRGDSPLHF
CDR3nt: TGTGCCAGCGGTATTAGTAGGGGCGATTCACCCCTCCACTTT

j_gene: TRBJ2-6
d_gene: TRBD1
v_gene: TRBV30
abundance: few
CDR3aa: CAFDRAGANVLTF
CDR3nt: TGTGCCTTTGACAGGGCTGGGGCCAACGTCCTGACTTTC

j_gene: TRBJ1-1
d_gene: .
v_gene: TRBV29-1
abundance: .
CDR3aa: CSVRTAEAFF
CDR3nt: TGCAGCGTTAGGACTGCTGAAGCTTTCTTT

j_gene: TRBJ1-2
d_gene: .
v_gene: TRBV7-6
abundance: .
CDR3aa: CASSLVRRLLCRAF
CDR3nt: TGTGCCAGCAGCTTAGTGAGAAGACTACTATGTAGGGCCTTC

j_gene: TRBJ1-5
d_gene: .
v_gene: TRBV6-1
abundance: .
CDR3aa: CASTTRGSNQPQHF
CDR3nt: TGTGCCAGCACGACTCGAGGTAGCAATCAGCCCCAGCATTTT

j_gene: TRBJ1-1
d_gene: TRBD1
v_gene: TRBV2
abundance: once
CDR3aa: CASLLTGTGSTEAFF
CDR3nt: TGTGCCAGTCTATTAACCGGGACAGGGAGCACTGAAGCTTTCTTT

j_gene: TRBJ1-1
d_gene: .
v_gene: TRBV6-1
abundance: .
CDR3aa: CASREGKAFF
CDR3nt: TGTGCCAGCAGGGAGGGGAAAGCTTTCTTT

j_gene: TRBJ1-2
d_gene: TRBD1
v_gene: TRBV10-1
abundance: .
CDR3aa: CASRPPWTGRDFLYGYTF
CDR3nt: TGCGCCAGCAGACCCCCGTGGACAGGTAGGGATTTCCTCTATGGCTACACCTTC

j_gene: TRBJ2-1
d_gene: TRBD1
v_gene: TRBV7-8
abundance: .
CDR3aa: CASRTRGLGWVRNEQFF
CDR3nt: TGTGCCAGCAGAACCAGGGGGCTAGGGTGGGTACGCAATGAGCAGTTCTTC

j_gene: TRBJ2-1
d_gene: .
v_gene: TRBV7-9
abundance: .
CDR3aa: CASSSRLGACEQFF
CDR3nt: TGTGCCAGCAGCTCGCGCCTAGGGGCCTGCGAGCAGTTCTTC

j_gene: TRBJ2-1
d_gene: TRBD2
v_gene: TRBV4-1
abundance: .
CDR3aa: CASSHVTILAGGFNEQFF
CDR3nt: TGCGCCAGCAGCCACGTAACCATCCTAGCGGGGGGTTTCAATGAGCAGTTCTTC

j_gene: TRBJ1-2
d_gene: TRBD1
v_gene: TRBV10-3
abundance: .
CDR3aa: CAIRKGQGAKWNYGYTF
CDR3nt: TGTGCCATCAGGAAGGGACAGGGGGCTAAATGGAACTATGGCTACACCTTC

j_gene: TRBJ1-1
d_gene: TRBD1
v_gene: TRBV6-4
abundance: .
CDR3aa: CASSDGTGPEAFF
CDR3nt: TGTGCCAGCAGTGACGGGACAGGGCCTGAAGCTTTCTTT

j_gene: TRBJ2-3
d_gene: TRBD2
v_gene: TRBV5-1
abundance: once
CDR3aa: CASSHVIPGLAGKRTDTQYF
CDR3nt: TGCGCCAGCAGCCATGTAATACCAGGACTAGCGGGGAAACGCACAGATACGCAGTATTTT

j_gene: TRBJ1-1
d_gene: TRBD1
v_gene: TRBV4-1
abundance: .
CDR3aa: CASSRSRDRVNFAMNTEAFF
CDR3nt: TGCGCCAGCAGCCGGTCCCGGGACAGGGTTAATTTCGCGATGAACACTGAAGCTTTCTTT

j_gene: TRBJ2-1
d_gene: .
v_gene: TRBV29-1
abundance: .
CDR3aa: CSDRGTHSYNEQFF
CDR3nt: TGCAGCGATCGGGGGACCCACTCCTACAATGAGCAGTTCTTC

j_gene: TRBJ2-7
d_gene: TRBD1
v_gene: TRBV28
abundance: once
CDR3aa: CASSNWDRESGEQYF
CDR3nt: TGTGCCAGCAGTAACTGGGACAGGGAATCGGGCGAGCAGTACTTC

j_gene: TRBJ1-2
d_gene: .
v_gene: TRBV7-2
abundance: .
CDR3aa: CASSLTAGGYTF
CDR3nt: TGTGCCAGCAGCTTGACAGCTGGGGGCTACACCTTC

j_gene: TRBJ1-2
d_gene: TRBD1
v_gene: TRBV6-4
abundance: .
CDR3aa: CASSDSTGQGSGGYTF
CDR3nt: TGTGCCAGCAGTGACTCTACGGGACAGGGGTCTGGTGGCTACACCTTC

j_gene: TRBJ1-1
d_gene: .
v_gene: TRBV4-1
abundance: .
CDR3aa: CASSQRTVGDRPTEAFF
CDR3nt: TGCGCCAGCAGCCAACGCACAGTAGGCGACAGACCCACTGAAGCTTTCTTT

j_gene: TRBJ1-1
d_gene: .
v_gene: TRBV29-1
abundance: few
CDR3aa: CSVGVPGITEAFF
CDR3nt: TGCAGCGTTGGCGTCCCGGGGATCACTGAAGCTTTCTTT

j_gene: TRBJ2-5
d_gene: .
v_gene: TRBV4-3
abundance: .
CDR3aa: CASSQDDYQTQYF
CDR3nt: TGCGCCAGCAGCCAAGACGACTATCAGACCCAGTACTTC

j_gene: TRBJ1-2
d_gene: TRBD1
v_gene: TRBV15
abundance: .
CDR3aa: CATSRNRDRVFHGYTF
CDR3nt: TGTGCCACCAGCAGAAACCGGGACAGGGTATTTCATGGCTACACCTTC

j_gene: TRBJ1-2
d_gene: TRBD1
v_gene: TRBV12-5
abundance: .
CDR3aa: CASGLTGEGYTF
CDR3nt: TGTGCTAGTGGCCTGACAGGGGAAGGCTACACCTTC

j_gene: TRBJ1-1
d_gene: .
v_gene: TRBV10-3
abundance: .
CDR3aa: CAISDLGHPNTEAFF
CDR3nt: TGTGCCATCAGTGACCTAGGACACCCGAACACTGAAGCTTTCTTT

j_gene: TRBJ1-2
d_gene: .
v_gene: TRBV27
abundance: .
CDR3aa: CASSAPGDYGYTF
CDR3nt: TGTGCCAGCAGTGCACCAGGGGACTATGGCTACACCTTC